Included here is one T cell receptor (beta chain) sequence, with context. The data originate from a study of blood T cell repertoires in COVID-19. For the study at large: Acute-phase and convalescent COVID-19 samples originated in the United States, Italy and Spain.

As handled by the study authors: For nucleated cells, counts were estimated from reference gene primer amplification. Here immunoSEQ multiplex PCR was the method, and the copy in TCRdb shows in-frame clones only, minus some. The D gene and trimming were derived from the DNA, and the V and J assignments and clone size from that table. The sample lists tens of thousands of clones; about 76% were seen once. It was during active infection that Seattle patients were enrolled and then longitudinally followed. The J segment lost 7 bases and the V segment lost 6 bases, leaving 17 bases of the junction unmatched. CDR3 length: 16 residues. Germline-derived CDR1 and CDR2 are SGHTS and YDEGEE.

The V gene is TRBV5-8, the J gene TRBJ1-1, with 8 bases that match TRBD1. The source material was peripheral blood. The receptor was derived from a woman aged 80 or over with COVID-19, enrolled during active disease. CDR3 nucleotide sequence: TGTGCCAGCACCCCTATGGACAGGGCGAGACTGGGTGAAGCTTTCTTT. This encodes CASTPMDRARLGEAFF.